This T cell receptor beta chain is drawn from a study of blood T cell repertoires in COVID-19. This clone was seen just once. There are 18 residues in the CDR3. V lost 2 bases, J lost 2 bases, and 8 bases stayed unmatched. CDR1 is KGHSH, CDR2 LQKENI, per germline. Clones were read by immunoSEQ multiplex PCR, and TCRdb kept only the in-frame ones, dropping some. Of around 47,000 clones in the sample, 75% to 90% were seen once. The gene calls are TRBV18 and TRBJ2-1; TRBD2 matches at 11 bases. This clonotype was sampled from a woman older than 75 in a cohort sampled during active or convalescent COVID-19. Sequencing used peripheral blood. CDR3 nucleotides: TGTGCCAGCTCACCAGTTGCTAGCGGGGGGTCTACCTACAATGAGCAGTTCTTC. This sequence encodes CASSPVASGGSTYNEQFF.